Each of the 15 T cell receptor beta chains below was sequenced from the same sample in a study of T cell responses to AZD1222 COVID-19 vaccine. Sequencing was performed with immunoSEQ multiplex PCR; in TCRdb, only in-frame clones are kept and a portion is missing. Altogether some 160,000 clones are present, about 92% being singletons, with the ten largest covering more than 0.8%. The specimen was peripheral blood, collected on day 0 of AZD1222 vaccination. The source of these receptors is an adult in good health.

V is TRBV5-1 and J is TRBJ1-6, with D hard to call. Germline V gene data show CDR1 as SGHRS and CDR2 as YFSETQ. This CDR3 is built from 14 residues. V gave up 4 bases and J gave up 7 bases, with 12 bases separating them. The DNA for the CDR3 is TGCGCCAGCAGCGTAGGACTGTTGAATTCACCCCTCCACTTT. It specifies CASSVGLLNSPLHF. Using reference TRBV5-1 and TRBJ1-6 for the parts outside the CDR3, the full variable domain is KAGVTQTPRYLIKTRGQQVTLSCSPISGHRSVSWYQQTPGQGLQFLFEYFSETQRNKGNFPGRFSGRQFSNSRSEMNVSTLELGDSALYLCASSVGLLNSPLHFGNGTRLTVT.

The chain is built from TRBV9 and TRBJ2-2; D is perhaps TRBD1 (6 bases). This CDR3 region has 16 residues. From germline, CDR1 is SGDLS and CDR2 YYNGEE. Trimming removed 5 bases at V and 4 bases at J, with 18 bases between. The CDR3 DNA sequence: TGTGCCAGCAGTCCTAGTAGGTCAGGGGTCACCGGGGAGCTGTTTTTT. Amino acid sequence: CASSPSRSGVTGELFF.

The CDR3 loop is CASSFDIHGEQYF. CDR3 nucleotides: TGTGCCAGCAGCTTCGACATTCATGGCGAGCAGTACTTC. The chain joins TRBV11-3 to TRBJ2-7; no clear D gene. Germline values: CDR1 SGHNT, CDR2 YENEEA. The CDR3 is 13 amino acids. Trimming left V 3 bases short and J 6 bases short, with 12 bases between.

The gene calls are TRBV2 and TRBJ1-3; D uncertain. The CDR3 runs 13 residues. CDR1 SNHLY and CDR2 FYNNEI come from the germline V gene. V dropped 2 bases and J dropped 4 bases, with 6 bases sitting between them. In nucleotides, the CDR3 is TGTGCCAGCAGTGAACAGGCAGGAAACACCATATATTTT. Amino acids: CASSEQAGNTIYF.

This rearrangement joins TRBV3-1 (or the pseudogene TRBV3-2) to TRBJ1-2; no firm D call. CDR1 is LGHDT, CDR2 YNNKEL, per germline (reference sequence). The CDR3 loop spans 10 amino acids. Trimming shortened V by 9 bases and J by 8 bases, and 10 bases separated the two germline ends. The CDR3 DNA reads TGTGCCAGGGAGCTCCCCGGCTACACCTTC. Protein product: CARELPGYTF.

V and J are TRBV4-1 and TRBJ1-2, with unresolved D. The CDR3 runs 14 residues. Germline V gene lookup returns CDR1 MGHRA and CDR2 YSYEKL. V was pared by 1 base and J by 5 bases, with 11 bases between. Here the CDR3 reads CASSQARDRYGYTF. Written as DNA, the CDR3 is TGCGCCAGCAGCCAAGCCAGAGACCGTTATGGCTACACCTTC.

The chain recombines TRBV24-1 with TRBJ2-2; a weak D match, TRBD1 (6 bases). Germline-derived CDR1 and CDR2 are KGHDR and SFDVKD. This CDR3 is 14 amino acids long. Trimming took 3 bases from V and 6 from J, leaving 10 bases between them. The CDR3 spells CATSDPRGAGELFF. The CDR3 DNA reads TGTGCCACCAGTGATCCCAGGGGTGCCGGGGAGCTGTTTTTT.

The chain recombines TRBV2 with TRBJ2-7; D unresolved. V lost 2 bases, J lost 4 bases, and 0 bases lay in between. The CDR3 is 10 residues long. Per germline, CDR1 SNHLY and CDR2 FYNNEI. CDR3 sequence reads: CASSEYEQYF. The CDR3, as DNA: TGTGCCAGCAGTGAATACGAGCAGTACTTC. The variable domain in full, completed from reference TRBV2 and TRBJ2-7, reads EPEVTQTPSHQVTQMGQEVILRCVPISNHLYFYWYRQILGQKVEFLVSFYNNEISEKSEIFDDQFSVERPDGSNFTLKIRSTKLEDSAMYFCASSEYEQYFGPGTRLTVT.

This clone is a singleton in its sample. The chain is built from TRBV14 and TRBJ2-3, with 9 bases fitting TRBD2. V gave up 5 bases and J gave up 0 bases; unmatched junction bases: 6. Germline assignment: CDR1 SGHDN and CDR2 FVKESK. This CDR3 is built from 16 residues. The CDR3: CASSLGLAPSTDTQYF. The CDR3 bases are TGTGCCAGCAGCTTAGGACTAGCGCCTAGCACAGATACGCAGTATTTT.

The rearrangement links TRBV6-2 or TRBV6-3 to TRBJ2-5; the match to TRBD2 covers 9 bases. The CDR3 is made up of 16 amino acids. Trimming took 5 bases from V and 5 from J; bases not matched to a gene: 12. CDR1 is MNHEY and CDR2 is SVGEGT in the germline V gene. Written as DNA, the CDR3 is TGTGCCAGCAGTCTGGCGGGGGGGCCGCGGTATGAGACCCAGTACTTC. This codes for CASSLAGGPRYETQYF.

The count of this clone is one. The rearrangement uses TRBV7-9 and TRBJ2-3; 9 bases line up with TRBD2. Trimming at V came to 1 base and at J to 2 bases, leaving 10 bases not matched to a gene. The CDR3 is 18 amino acids. Germline V gene data show CDR1 as SEHNR and CDR2 as FQNEAQ (reference sequence). CDR3 residues: CASSLVRLAGAITDTQYF. CDR3 nucleotides: TGTGCCAGCAGCTTAGTACGTTTAGCGGGAGCGATCACAGATACGCAGTATTTT.

This clone has a single count. The rearrangement uses TRBV4-1 and TRBJ2-3; D gene unclear. This CDR3 is built from 13 residues. Germline-derived CDR1 and CDR2 are MGHRA and YSYEKL. Trimming pared 0 bases from V and 10 bases from J, leaving 11 bases between. CDR3 bases: TGCGCCAGCAGCCAAGATGGGCACCCTTCGCAGTATTTT. This sequence encodes CASSQDGHPSQYF.

The chain links TRBV4-2 to TRBJ1-1; TRBD1 might be the D (6 bases). CDR3 length: 15 amino acids. The germline V gene has CDR1 LGHNA and CDR2 YNFKEQ. The V end was cut by 7 bases, the J end by 3 bases, with 18 bases between. CDR3 DNA sequence: TGTGCCAGCATATCTCTTCGGGGGCCGGACACTGAAGCTTTCTTT. Translation gives CASISLRGPDTEAFF.

The genes are TRBV7-9 and TRBJ1-1, with D hard to call. CDR1 SEHNR and CDR2 FQNEAQ come from the germline V gene (reference sequence). Trimming removed 1 base at V and 2 bases at J, with 8 bases between. This CDR3 comprises 14 residues. The CDR3 region is CASSLGQSNTEAFF. The CDR3 nucleotides are TGTGCCAGCAGCTTAGGTCAGTCTAACACTGAAGCTTTCTTT.

The chain links TRBV5-4 to TRBJ2-1; TRBD2 matches 12 bases. Germline lookup yields CDR1 SGHNT and CDR2 YYREEE (reference sequence). This CDR3 is 15 amino acids long. V was clipped by 4 bases and J by 6 bases; unmatched bases: 5. DNA for the CDR3: TGTGCCAGCAGCATTAGACTAGCGGGGGTCAATGAGCAGTTCTTC. Protein sequence: CASSIRLAGVNEQFF.